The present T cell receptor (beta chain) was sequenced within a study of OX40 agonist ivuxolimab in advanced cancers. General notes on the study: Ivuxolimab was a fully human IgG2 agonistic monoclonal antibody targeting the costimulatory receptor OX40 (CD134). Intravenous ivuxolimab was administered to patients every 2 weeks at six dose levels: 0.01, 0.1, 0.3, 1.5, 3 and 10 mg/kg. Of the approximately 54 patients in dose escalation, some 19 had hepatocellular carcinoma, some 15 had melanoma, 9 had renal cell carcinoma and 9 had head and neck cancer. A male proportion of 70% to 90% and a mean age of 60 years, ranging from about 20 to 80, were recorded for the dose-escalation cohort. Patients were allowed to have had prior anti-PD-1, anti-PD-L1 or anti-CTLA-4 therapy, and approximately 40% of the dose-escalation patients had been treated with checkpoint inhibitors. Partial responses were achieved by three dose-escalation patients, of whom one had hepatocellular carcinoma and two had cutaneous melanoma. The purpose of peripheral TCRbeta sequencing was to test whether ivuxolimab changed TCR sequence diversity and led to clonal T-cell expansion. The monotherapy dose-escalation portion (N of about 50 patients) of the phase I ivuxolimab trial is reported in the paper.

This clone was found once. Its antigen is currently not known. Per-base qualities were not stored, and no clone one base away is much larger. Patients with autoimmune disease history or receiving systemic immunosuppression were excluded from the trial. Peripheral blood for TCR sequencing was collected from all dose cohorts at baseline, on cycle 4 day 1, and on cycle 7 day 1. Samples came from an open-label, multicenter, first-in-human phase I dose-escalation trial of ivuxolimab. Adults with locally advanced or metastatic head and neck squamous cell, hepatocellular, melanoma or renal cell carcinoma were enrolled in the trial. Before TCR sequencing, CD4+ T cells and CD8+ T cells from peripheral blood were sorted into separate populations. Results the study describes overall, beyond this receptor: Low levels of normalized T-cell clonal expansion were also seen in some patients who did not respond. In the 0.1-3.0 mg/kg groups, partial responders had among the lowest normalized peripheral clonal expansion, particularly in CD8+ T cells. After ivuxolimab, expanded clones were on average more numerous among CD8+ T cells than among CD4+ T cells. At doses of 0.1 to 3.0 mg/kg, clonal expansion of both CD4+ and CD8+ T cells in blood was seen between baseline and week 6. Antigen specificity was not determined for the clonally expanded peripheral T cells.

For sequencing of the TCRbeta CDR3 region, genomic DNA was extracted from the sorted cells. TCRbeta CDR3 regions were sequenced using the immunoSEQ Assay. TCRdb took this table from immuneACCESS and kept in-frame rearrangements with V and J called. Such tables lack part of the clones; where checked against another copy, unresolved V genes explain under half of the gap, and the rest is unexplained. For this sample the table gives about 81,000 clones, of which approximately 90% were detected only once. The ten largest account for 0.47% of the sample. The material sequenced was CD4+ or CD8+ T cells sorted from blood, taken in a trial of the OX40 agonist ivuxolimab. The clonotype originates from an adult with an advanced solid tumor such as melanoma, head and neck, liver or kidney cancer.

For the CDR3, the sequence is CASSIEGASSEAFF. The DNA is TGTGCCAGTAGTATAGAGGGGGCGTCTTCTGAAGCTTTCTTT. The V and J genes are TRBV19 and TRBJ1-1, with a weak D call of TRBD1 (6 bases match). V is clipped by 0 bases and J by 6 bases, and the sequence between their germline boundaries is 11 bases long. The germline V gene (reference sequence) specifies LNHDA as CDR1 and SQIVND as CDR2. The CDR3 starts with the cysteine, ends with the phenylalanine, and has 14 residues. Only the CDR3 part of the read is kept: 42 bases, read in frame from the first base.